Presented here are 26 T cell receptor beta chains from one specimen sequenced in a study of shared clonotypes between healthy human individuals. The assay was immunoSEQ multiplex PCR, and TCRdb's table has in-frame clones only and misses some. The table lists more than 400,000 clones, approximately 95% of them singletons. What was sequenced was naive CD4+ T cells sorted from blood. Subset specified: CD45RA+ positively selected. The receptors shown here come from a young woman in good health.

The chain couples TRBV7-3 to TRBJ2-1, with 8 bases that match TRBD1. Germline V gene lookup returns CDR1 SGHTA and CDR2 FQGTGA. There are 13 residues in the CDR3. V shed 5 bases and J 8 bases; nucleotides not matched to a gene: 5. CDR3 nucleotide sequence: TGTGCCAGCAGCGTACAGGGGGGCGATGAGCAGTTCTTC. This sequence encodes CASSVQGGDEQFF.

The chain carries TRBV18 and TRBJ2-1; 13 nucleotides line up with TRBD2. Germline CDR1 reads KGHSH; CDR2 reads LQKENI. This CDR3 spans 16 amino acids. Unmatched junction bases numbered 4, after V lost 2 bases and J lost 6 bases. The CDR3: CASSPKGLAGSNEQFF. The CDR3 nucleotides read TGTGCCAGCTCACCAAAGGGACTAGCGGGATCCAATGAGCAGTTCTTC. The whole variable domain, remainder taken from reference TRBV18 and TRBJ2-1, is NAGVMQNPRHLVRRRGQEARLRCSPMKGHSHVYWYRQLPEEGLKFMVYLQKENIIDESGMPKERFSAEFPKEGPSILRIQQVVRGDSAAYFCASSPKGLAGSNEQFFGPGTRLTVL.

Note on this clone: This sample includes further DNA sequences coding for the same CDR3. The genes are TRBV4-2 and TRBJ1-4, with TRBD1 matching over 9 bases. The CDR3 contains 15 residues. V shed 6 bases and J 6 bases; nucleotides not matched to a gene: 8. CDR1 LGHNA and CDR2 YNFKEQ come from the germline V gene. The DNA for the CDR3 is TGTGCCAGCAGAGACGTGGGACAGGGTTATGAAAAACTGTTTTTT. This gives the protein CASRDVGQGYEKLFF.

CDR3 sequence (DNA): TGTGCCACCAGCAGAGACCTATTACAGGGGGCAGGGGAGACCCAGTACTTC. It translates to CATSRDLLQGAGETQYF. The J gene is TRBJ2-5, the V gene TRBV15; TRBD1 matches at 9 bases. Unmatched junction bases numbered 10, after V lost 0 bases and J lost 5 bases. The CDR3 is 17 residues long. The germline V gene encodes CDR1 LNHNV and CDR2 YYDKDF (reference sequence). Filled out from reference TRBV15 and TRBJ2-5, the complete variable domain reads DAMVIQNPRYQVTQFGKPVTLSCSQTLNHNVMYWYQQKSSQAPKLLFHYYDKDFNNEADTPDNFQSRRPNTSFCFLDIRSPGLGDTAMYLCATSRDLLQGAGETQYFGPGTRLLVL.

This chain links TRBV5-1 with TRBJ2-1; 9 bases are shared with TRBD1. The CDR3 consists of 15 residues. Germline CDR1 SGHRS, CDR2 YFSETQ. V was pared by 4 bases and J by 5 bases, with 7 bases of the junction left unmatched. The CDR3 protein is CASSRRDRVNNEQFF. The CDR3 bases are TGCGCCAGCAGCCGACGGGACAGGGTGAACAATGAGCAGTTCTTC.

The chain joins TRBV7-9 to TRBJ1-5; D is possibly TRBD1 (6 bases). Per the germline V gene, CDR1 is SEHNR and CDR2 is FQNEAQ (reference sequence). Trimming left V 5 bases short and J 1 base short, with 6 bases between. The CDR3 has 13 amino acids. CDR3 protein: CASSGQSNQPQHF. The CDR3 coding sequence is TGTGCCAGCAGCGGACAGAGCAATCAGCCCCAGCATTTT.

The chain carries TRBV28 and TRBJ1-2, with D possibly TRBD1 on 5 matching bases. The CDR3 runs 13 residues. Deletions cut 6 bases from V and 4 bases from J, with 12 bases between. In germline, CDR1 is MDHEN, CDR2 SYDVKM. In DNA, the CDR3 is TGTGCCAGCAGGAGGGGAGTCCCCTATGGCTACACCTTC. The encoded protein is CASRRGVPYGYTF.

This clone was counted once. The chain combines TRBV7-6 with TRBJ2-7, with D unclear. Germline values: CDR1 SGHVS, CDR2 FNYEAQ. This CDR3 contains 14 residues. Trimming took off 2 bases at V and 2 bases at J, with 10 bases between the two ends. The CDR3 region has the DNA TGTGCCAGCAGCTTATATTTCGGTACCTACGAGCAGTACTTC. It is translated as CASSLYFGTYEQYF.

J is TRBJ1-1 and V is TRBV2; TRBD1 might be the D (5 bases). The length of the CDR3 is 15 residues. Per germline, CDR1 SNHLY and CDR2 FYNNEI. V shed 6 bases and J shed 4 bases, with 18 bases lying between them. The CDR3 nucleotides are TGTGCCAGCAGCCCCGGGGACTCTATGGGCACTGAAGCTTTCTTT. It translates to CASSPGDSMGTEAFF.

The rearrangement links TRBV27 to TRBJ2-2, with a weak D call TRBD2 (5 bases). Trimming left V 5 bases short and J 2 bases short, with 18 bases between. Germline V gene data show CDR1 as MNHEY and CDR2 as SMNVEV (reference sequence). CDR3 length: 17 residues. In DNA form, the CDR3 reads TGTGCCAGCAGTCCCCGACTATTCACCCCCAACACCGGGGAGCTGTTTTTT. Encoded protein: CASSPRLFTPNTGELFF.

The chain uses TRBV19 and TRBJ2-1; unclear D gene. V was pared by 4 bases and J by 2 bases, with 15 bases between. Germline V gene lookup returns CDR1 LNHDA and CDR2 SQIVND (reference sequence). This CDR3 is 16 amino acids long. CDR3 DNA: TGTGCCAGTAGTAGTCCCAGAGTATTACCCTACAATGAGCAGTTCTTC. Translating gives CASSSPRVLPYNEQFF.

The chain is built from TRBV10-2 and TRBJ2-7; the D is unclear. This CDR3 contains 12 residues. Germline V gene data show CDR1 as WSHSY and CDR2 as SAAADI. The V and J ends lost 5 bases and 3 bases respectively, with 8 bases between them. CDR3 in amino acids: CASSLSSYEQYF. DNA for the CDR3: TGCGCCAGCAGTTTGTCTAGCTACGAGCAGTACTTC.

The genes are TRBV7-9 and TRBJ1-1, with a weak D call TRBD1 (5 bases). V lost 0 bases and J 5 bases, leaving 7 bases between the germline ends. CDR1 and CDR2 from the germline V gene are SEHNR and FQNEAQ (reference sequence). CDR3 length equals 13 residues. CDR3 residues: CASSLAEGTEAFF. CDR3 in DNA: TGTGCCAGCAGCTTAGCCGAGGGGACTGAAGCTTTCTTT.

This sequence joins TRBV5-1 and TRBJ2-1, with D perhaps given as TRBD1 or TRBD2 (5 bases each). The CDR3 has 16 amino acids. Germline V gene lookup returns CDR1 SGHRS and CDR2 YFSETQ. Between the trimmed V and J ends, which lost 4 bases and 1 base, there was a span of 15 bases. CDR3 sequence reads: CASSIEGSRSYNEQFF. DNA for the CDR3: TGCGCCAGCAGCATCGAGGGGAGTAGGTCCTACAATGAGCAGTTCTTC.

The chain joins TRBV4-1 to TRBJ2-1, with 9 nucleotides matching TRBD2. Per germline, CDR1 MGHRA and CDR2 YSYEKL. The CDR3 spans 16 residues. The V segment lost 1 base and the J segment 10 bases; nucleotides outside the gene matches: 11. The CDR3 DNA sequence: TGCGCCAGCAGCCAAGTAGAAGGACTAGCGTCAGGGGAGCAGTTCTTC. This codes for CASSQVEGLASGEQFF.

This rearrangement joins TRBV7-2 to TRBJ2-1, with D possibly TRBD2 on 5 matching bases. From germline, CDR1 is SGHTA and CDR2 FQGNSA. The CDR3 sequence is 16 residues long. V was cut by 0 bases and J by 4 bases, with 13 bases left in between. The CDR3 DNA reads TGTGCCAGCAGCTTAGCCCCCCCCTCGGGATACAATGAGCAGTTCTTC. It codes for CASSLAPPSGYNEQFF.

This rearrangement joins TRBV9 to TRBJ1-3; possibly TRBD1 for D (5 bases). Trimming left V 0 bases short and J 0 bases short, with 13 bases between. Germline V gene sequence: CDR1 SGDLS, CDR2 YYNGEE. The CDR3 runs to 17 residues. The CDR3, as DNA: TGTGCCAGCAGCGTAGACGAGGGGATAAGCTCTGGAAACACCATATATTTT. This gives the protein CASSVDEGISSGNTIYF.

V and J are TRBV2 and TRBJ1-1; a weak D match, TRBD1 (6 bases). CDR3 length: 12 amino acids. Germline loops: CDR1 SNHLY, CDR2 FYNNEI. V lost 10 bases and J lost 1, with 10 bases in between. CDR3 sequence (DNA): TGTGCCACCTCACAGGGGAACACTGAAGCTTTCTTT. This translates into CATSQGNTEAFF.

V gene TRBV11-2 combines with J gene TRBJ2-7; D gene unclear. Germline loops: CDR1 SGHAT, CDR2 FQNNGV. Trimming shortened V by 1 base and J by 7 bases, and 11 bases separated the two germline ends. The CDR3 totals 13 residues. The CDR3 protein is CASSLVGLGEQYF. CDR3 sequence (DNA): TGTGCCAGCAGCTTAGTCGGGCTGGGGGAGCAGTACTTC.

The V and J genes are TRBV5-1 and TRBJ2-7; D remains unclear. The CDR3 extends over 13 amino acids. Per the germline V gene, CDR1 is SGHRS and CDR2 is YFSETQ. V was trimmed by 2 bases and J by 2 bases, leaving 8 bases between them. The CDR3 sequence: CASSFQPTYEQYF. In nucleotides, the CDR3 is TGCGCCAGCAGCTTCCAGCCAACCTACGAGCAGTACTTC.

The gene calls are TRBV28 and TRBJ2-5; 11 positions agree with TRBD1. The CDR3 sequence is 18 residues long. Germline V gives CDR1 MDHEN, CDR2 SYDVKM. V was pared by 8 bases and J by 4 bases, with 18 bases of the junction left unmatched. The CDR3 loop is CASSTSGTGGQGGETQYF. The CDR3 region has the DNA TGTGCCAGCTCCACCTCCGGGACAGGGGGTCAGGGGGGAGAGACCCAGTACTTC.

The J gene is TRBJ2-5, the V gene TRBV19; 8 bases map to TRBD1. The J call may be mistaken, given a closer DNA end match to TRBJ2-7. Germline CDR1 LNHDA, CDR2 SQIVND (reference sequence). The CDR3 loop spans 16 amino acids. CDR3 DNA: TGTGCCAGTAGTCTGGGGACAGGAGGGATCGCCTACGAGCAGTACTTC. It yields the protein CASSLGTGGIAYEQYF.

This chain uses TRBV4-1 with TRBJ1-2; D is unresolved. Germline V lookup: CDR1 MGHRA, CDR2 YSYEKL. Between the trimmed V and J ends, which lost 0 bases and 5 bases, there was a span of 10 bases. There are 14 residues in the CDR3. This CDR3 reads CASSQDFGGYGYTF. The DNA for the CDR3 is TGCGCCAGCAGCCAAGACTTCGGAGGGTATGGCTACACCTTC.

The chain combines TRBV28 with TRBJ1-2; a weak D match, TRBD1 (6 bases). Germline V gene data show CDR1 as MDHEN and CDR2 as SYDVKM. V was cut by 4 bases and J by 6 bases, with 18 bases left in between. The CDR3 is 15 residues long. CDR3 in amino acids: CASSSPPRGRNGYTF. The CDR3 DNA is TGTGCCAGCAGTTCTCCCCCGCGGGGGCGGAATGGCTACACCTTC.

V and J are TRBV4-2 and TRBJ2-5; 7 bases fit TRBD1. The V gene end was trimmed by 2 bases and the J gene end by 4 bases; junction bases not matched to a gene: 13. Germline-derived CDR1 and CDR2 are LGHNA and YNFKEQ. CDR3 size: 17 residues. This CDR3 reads CASSQSSNRGVGETQYF. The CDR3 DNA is TGTGCCAGCAGCCAATCCTCTAACAGGGGTGTGGGAGAGACCCAGTACTTC.

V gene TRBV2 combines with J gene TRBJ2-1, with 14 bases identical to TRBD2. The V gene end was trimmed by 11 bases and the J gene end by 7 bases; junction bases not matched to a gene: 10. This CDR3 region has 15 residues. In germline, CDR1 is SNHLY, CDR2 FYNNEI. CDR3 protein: CAGTGLAGGGNEQFF. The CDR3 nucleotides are TGTGCCGGAACCGGACTAGCGGGAGGTGGGAATGAGCAGTTCTTC. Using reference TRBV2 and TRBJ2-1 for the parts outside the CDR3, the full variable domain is EPEVTQTPSHQVTQMGQEVILRCVPISNHLYFYWYRQILGQKVEFLVSFYNNEISEKSEIFDDQFSVERPDGSNFTLKIRSTKLEDSAMYFCAGTGLAGGGNEQFFGPGTRLTVL.